This T cell receptor (beta chain) came from a study of T cell responses to AZD1222 COVID-19 vaccine. At the level of the study: Some second doses came at about 4 weeks and others at about 12 weeks; these were pooled.

Assay used: immunoSEQ multiplex PCR; TCRdb lists only in-frame clones, some missing. The sample records 90,000 to 100,000 clones, 70% to 90% being singletons. With regard to this clone: Its antigen is as yet unknown.

Points from the study as a whole: Baseline antibody screening turned up just a handful of seropositive AZD1222 recipients. No day 14 peak samples; only post-peak repertoires were characterized. White British donors predominated, females outnumbered males, and clonal diversity was possibly underestimated.

The CDR3 totals 13 residues. Germline-derived CDR1 and CDR2 are ENHRY and SYGVKD. V shed 4 bases and J shed 5 bases, with 6 bases lying between them. The sequence was obtained from an adult in good health. V usage is TRBV10-3 and J usage is TRBJ1-6; D gene ambiguous. Sequenced here: peripheral blood, sampled on day 0 of AZD1222 vaccination. CDR3 protein: CAISVSDNSPLHF. The DNA of the CDR3 is TGTGCCATCAGTGTATCTGATAATTCACCCCTCCACTTT.